The clone carrying this TCR beta chain was observed once. The CDR3 consists of 14 residues. V was pared by 9 bases and J by 0 bases, with 9 bases between. Germline loops: CDR1 LNHDA, CDR2 SQIVND (reference sequence). This sample was taken from a study of blood T cell repertoires in COVID-19. Study-level information: Spain, Italy and the United States supplied samples that represented acute and convalescent COVID-19. The cDNA or gDNA used as material had been derived from T cells, B-cell-depleted T cells, or PBMCs.

Original handling: Reference gene primer amplification yielded estimated nucleated cell counts. Produced via immunoSEQ multiplex PCR; TCRdb's table is partial and in-frame only. Clone size and V and J calls were adopted from that table, with D and trimming inferred from the DNA. The repertoire consists of more than 100,000 clones, with around 77% occurring once and the leading ten covering around 15%. V usage is TRBV19 and J usage is TRBJ2-6; the D gene is possibly TRBD1 (5 bases). This TCR derives from a man between 60 and 75 years old with active or convalescent COVID-19. Sequencing used peripheral blood. The CDR3 coding sequence is TGTGCCAGCGCAGACAGCTCTGGGGCCAACGTCCTGACTTTC. It codes for CASADSSGANVLTF.